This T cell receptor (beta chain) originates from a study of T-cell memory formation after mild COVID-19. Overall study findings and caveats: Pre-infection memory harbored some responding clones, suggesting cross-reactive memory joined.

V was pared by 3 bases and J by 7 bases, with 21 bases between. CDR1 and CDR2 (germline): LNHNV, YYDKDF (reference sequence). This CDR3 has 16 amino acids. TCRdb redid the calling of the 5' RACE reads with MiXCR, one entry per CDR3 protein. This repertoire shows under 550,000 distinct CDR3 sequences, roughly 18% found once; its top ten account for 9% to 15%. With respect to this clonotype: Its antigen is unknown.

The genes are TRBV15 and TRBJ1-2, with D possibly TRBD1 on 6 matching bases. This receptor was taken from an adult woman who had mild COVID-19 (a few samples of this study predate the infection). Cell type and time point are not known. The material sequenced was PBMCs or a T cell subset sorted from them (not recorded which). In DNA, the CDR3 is TGTGCCACCAGCAGCCCCCACAGGGATGGGGTATTTGGCTACACCTTC. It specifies CATSSPHRDGVFGYTF.